The 3 T cell receptor beta chains presented below share a single source sample, sequenced in a study of blood T cell repertoires in COVID-19. Data came from immunoSEQ multiplex PCR; TCRdb stores just in-frame clones and leaves some out. The sample shows 410,000 or so clones, roughly 90% of them seen only once. Material: peripheral blood. The receptors originated from a woman aged 40-49 years with COVID-19, enrolled during active disease.

The chain is built from TRBV7-3 and TRBJ2-3, with TRBD1 identical over 8 bases. CDR1 and CDR2 from the germline V gene are SGHTA and FQGTGA. The ends lost 5 bases at V and 5 bases at J; junction bases unmatched: 9. This CDR3 is built from 15 residues. The CDR3 spells CASSTSGQGLDTQYF. Written as DNA, the CDR3 is TGTGCCAGCAGCACGTCTGGACAGGGTTTAGATACGCAGTATTTT.

This chain uses TRBV6-2 or TRBV6-3 with TRBJ1-5; 7 nucleotides align to TRBD1. Germline CDR1 MNHEY, CDR2 SVGEGT. V was clipped by 5 bases and J by 3 bases; unmatched bases: 10. The CDR3 has 16 amino acids. The CDR3 loop reads CASSRSGTVINQPQHF. CDR3 nucleotide sequence: TGTGCCAGCAGTAGATCCGGGACAGTCATCAATCAGCCCCAGCATTTT.

This chain uses TRBV2 with TRBJ2-1, with a possible D match to TRBD2 (6 bases). From germline, CDR1 is SNHLY and CDR2 FYNNEI. Trimming left V 3 bases short and J 0 bases short, with 12 bases between. This CDR3 comprises 16 residues. This CDR3 is CASSDPAGSSYNEQFF. CDR3 in DNA: TGTGCCAGCAGTGATCCCGCGGGAAGCTCCTACAATGAGCAGTTCTTC.